This T cell receptor beta chain was captured by sequencing in a study of T cell repertoires in cytomegalovirus infection. Across the study: Recently identified HLA-C-restricted CMV epitopes were among the peptides used. An indication of both CMV infection and matching HLA type came from public TCR beta signatures. Study-level points and caveats: The response measured ex vivo was dominated by TCR beta clonotypes (HLA-C-restricted and CMV-specific).

Details on this clonotype: No antigen is known for it.

MiXCR, run by TCRdb on the reads, gives a single entry per CDR3 protein. Found here are about 57,000 distinct CDR3 sequences, 20% to 25% of them singletons; the top ten hold 73%. The CDR3 totals 13 residues. Germline CDR1 and CDR2: KGHSH and LQKENI. The V gene lost 4 bases and the J gene lost 5 bases, with 10 bases spanning the gap. This clonotype originated in a human donor in good health (CMV status not recorded). Some clones in this sample may be carry-over from other donors' samples. The V and J genes are TRBV18 and TRBJ2-3; no definite D call. The material sequenced was CD8+ T cells from cultured PBMCs, taken from culture after CMV antigen stimulation. CDR3 in DNA: TGTGCCAGCTCACTCGACGACGGAGATACGCAGTATTTT. This translates into CASSLDDGDTQYF.